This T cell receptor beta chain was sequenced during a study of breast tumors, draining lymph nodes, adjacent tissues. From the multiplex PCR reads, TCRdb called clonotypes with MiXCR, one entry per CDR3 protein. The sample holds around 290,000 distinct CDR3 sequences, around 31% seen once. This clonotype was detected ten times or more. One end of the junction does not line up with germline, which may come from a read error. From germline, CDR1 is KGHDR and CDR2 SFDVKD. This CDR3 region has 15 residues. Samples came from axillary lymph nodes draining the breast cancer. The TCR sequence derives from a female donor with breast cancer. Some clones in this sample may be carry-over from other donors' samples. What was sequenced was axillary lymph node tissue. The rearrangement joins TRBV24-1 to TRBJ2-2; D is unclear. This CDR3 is CATSDLLSNTGELFF. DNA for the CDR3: TGTGCCACCAGCGATTTACTGAGTAACACCGGGGAGCTGTTTTTT.